What follows describes a single T cell receptor (beta chain). Its specificity is unknown. Data came from immunoSEQ multiplex PCR; TCRdb stores just in-frame clones and leaves some out. The sample shows about 5,000 clones, under 80% of them seen only once. This tumor tissue came from a pretreatment baseline collection. This entry comes from a study of circulating tumor DNA in untreated peripheral T-cell lymphoma. Study-wide points: Tumor-specific clonotypes were found in about four fifths of patients.

CDR3 length: 14 amino acids. With 2 bases removed from V and 11 bases from J, the gap between germline ends came to 16 bases. Germline V gene lookup returns CDR1 SGHNT and CDR2 YENEEA. The chain joins TRBV11-3 to TRBJ2-4; the D is unclear. The sequence derives from a human donor with peripheral T-cell lymphoma. The material sequenced was tumor tissue. For the CDR3, the DNA is TGTGCCAGCAGCTTATTGGCCAGCGCGGCATTTCAGTACTTC. This sequence encodes CASSLLASAAFQYF.